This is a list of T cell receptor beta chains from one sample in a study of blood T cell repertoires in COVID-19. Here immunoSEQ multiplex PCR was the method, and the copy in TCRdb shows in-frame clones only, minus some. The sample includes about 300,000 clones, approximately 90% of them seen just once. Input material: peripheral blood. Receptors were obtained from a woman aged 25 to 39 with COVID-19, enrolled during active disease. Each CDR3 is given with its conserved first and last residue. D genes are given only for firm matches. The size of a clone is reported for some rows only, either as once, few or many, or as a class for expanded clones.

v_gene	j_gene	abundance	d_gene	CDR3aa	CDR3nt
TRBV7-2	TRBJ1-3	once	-	CASSLVTANSGNTIYF	TGTGCCAGCAGCTTAGTGACAGCTAACTCTGGAAACACCATATATTTT
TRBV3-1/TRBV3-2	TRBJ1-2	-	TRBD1	CASSQLGGNYGYTF	TGTGCCAGCAGCCAATTAGGGGGCAACTATGGCTACACCTTC
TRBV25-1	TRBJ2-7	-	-	CASSQGIPYEQYF	TGTGCCAGCAGCCAGGGGATCCCCTACGAGCAGTACTTC
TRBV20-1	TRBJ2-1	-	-	CSASDGLEVVNEQFF	TGCAGTGCTAGTGACGGACTCGAAGTCGTCAATGAGCAGTTCTTC
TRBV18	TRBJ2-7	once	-	CASSSNSGTYEQYF	TGTGCCAGCTCATCTAATAGCGGCACCTACGAGCAGTACTTC
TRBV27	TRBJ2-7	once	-	CASSLVTGGPEQYF	TGTGCCAGCAGTTTAGTGACAGGAGGACCCGAGCAGTACTTC
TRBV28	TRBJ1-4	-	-	CASSSHSATNEKLFF	TGTGCCAGCAGTTCTCACAGTGCAACTAATGAAAAACTGTTTTTT
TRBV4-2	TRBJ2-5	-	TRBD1	CASSQDRGQETQYF	TGTGCCAGCAGCCAAGACAGGGGGCAGGAGACCCAGTACTTC
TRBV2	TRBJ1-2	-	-	CASSGPSPNQGGYTF	TGTGCCAGCAGTGGCCCTAGTCCAAATCAGGGAGGCTACACCTTC
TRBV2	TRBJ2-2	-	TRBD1	CASGTGWTGELFF	TGTGCCAGTGGGACAGGGTGGACCGGGGAGCTGTTTTTT
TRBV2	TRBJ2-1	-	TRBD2	CASSAVSSGDQRFF	TGTGCCAGCAGTGCGGTATCTAGCGGGGACCAGCGGTTCTTC
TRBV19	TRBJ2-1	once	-	CASSTGQLPHEQFF	TGTGCCAGTAGTACGGGACAACTCCCCCATGAGCAGTTCTTC
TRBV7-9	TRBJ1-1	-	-	CASSLGAGAGNTEAFF	TGTGCCAGCAGCTTAGGGGCAGGGGCTGGCAACACTGAAGCTTTCTTT
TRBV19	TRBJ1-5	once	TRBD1	CASSIVAGGSQPQHF	TGTGCCAGTAGCATTGTGGCAGGGGGGAGTCAGCCCCAGCATTTT
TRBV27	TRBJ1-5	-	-	CASMDSYSNQPQHF	TGTGCCAGCATGGACAGTTATAGCAATCAGCCCCAGCATTTT
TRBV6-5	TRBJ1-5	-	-	CASSYSWAGNQPQHF	TGTGCCAGCAGTTACTCGTGGGCCGGTAATCAGCCCCAGCATTTT
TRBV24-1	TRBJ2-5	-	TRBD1	CATSDFGQGRAETQYF	TGTGCCACCAGTGATTTCGGACAGGGGAGGGCGGAGACCCAGTACTTC
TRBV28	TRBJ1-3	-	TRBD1	CASSGGQRINSGNTIYF	TGTGCCAGCAGCGGGGGACAGAGGATCAATTCTGGAAACACCATATATTTT
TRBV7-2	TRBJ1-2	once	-	CASSLMTAREDGYTF	TGTGCCAGCAGCTTAATGACTGCCAGGGAGGATGGCTACACCTTC
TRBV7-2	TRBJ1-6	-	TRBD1	CASSPFGTGGFSYNSPLHF	TGTGCCAGCAGCCCCTTCGGGACAGGGGGCTTTTCCTATAATTCACCCCTCCACTTT
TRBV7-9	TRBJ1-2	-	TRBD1	CASSTGTGGDYGYTF	TGTGCCAGCAGCACCGGGACAGGGGGGGACTATGGCTACACCTTC
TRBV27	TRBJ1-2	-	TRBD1	CASRGTGVSAGYTF	TGTGCCAGCAGGGGGACAGGGGTTTCAGCTGGCTACACCTTC
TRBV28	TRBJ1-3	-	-	CASSFIYGPSSGNTIYF	TGTGCCAGCAGTTTTATCTATGGGCCGAGCTCTGGAAACACCATATATTTT
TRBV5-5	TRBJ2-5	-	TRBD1	CASSFQQGAGETQYF	TGTGCCAGCAGCTTCCAACAGGGGGCCGGAGAGACCCAGTACTTC
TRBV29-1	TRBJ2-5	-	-	CSVAAGVKETQYF	TGCAGCGTCGCCGCAGGGGTTAAAGAGACCCAGTACTTC
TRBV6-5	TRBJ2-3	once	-	CASTLQTVADTQYF	TGTGCCAGCACCCTCCAGACAGTTGCAGATACGCAGTATTTT
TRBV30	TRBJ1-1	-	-	CAWKAGGNTEAFF	TGTGCCTGGAAGGCTGGAGGAAACACTGAAGCTTTCTTT
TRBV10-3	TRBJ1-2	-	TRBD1	CAISEPGGHGYTF	TGTGCCATCAGTGAGCCAGGGGGGCATGGCTACACCTTC
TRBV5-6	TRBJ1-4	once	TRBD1	CASSFSGQGDANEKLFF	TGTGCCAGCAGCTTTAGCGGACAGGGTGATGCTAATGAAAAACTGTTTTTT
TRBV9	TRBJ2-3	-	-	CASSPSGADTQYF	TGTGCCAGCAGCCCCTCCGGGGCAGATACGCAGTATTTT
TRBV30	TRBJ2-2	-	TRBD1	CAWSRTGAAGELFF	TGTGCCTGGAGTCGGACAGGGGCCGCCGGGGAGCTGTTTTTT
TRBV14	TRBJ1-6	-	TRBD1	CASSHGTGGISPLHF	TGTGCCAGCAGCCACGGGACAGGGGGGATTTCACCCCTCCACTTT
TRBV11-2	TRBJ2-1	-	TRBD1	CASSLRTGALGGTYNEQFF	TGTGCCAGCAGCTTGAGGACAGGGGCGCTCGGCGGAACCTACAATGAGCAGTTCTTC
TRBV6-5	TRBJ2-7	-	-	CASSIRQATEQYF	TGTGCCAGCAGTATCCGACAGGCCACCGAGCAGTACTTC
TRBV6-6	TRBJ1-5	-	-	CASSYNSGQTNQPQHF	TGTGCCAGCAGTTACAACTCAGGACAAACTAATCAGCCCCAGCATTTT
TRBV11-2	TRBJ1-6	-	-	CASSLDGSNSPLHF	TGTGCCAGCAGCTTAGATGGCAGTAATTCACCCCTCCACTTT
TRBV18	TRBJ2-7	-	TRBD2	CASSPGLAGDYEQYF	TGTGCCAGCTCACCGGGACTAGCGGGAGACTACGAGCAGTACTTC
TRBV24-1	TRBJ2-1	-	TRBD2	CATSDPSSGSYNEQFF	TGTGCCACCAGTGATCCTTCTAGCGGGAGTTACAATGAGCAGTTCTTC
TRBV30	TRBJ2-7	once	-	CAWSRDFTYEQYF	TGTGCCTGGAGCCGGGACTTTACCTACGAGCAGTACTTC
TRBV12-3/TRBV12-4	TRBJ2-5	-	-	CASRRTVETQYF	TGTGCCAGCAGGCGGACAGTAGAGACCCAGTACTTC
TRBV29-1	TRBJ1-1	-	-	CSVEGSEAFF	TGCAGCGTTGAAGGTAGTGAGGCTTTCTTT
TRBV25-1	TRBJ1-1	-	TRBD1	CASSPPDRGRGNAEAFF	TGTGCCAGCAGCCCTCCCGACAGGGGGCGCGGGAACGCTGAAGCTTTCTTT
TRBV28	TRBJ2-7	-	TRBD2	CASSLKAASGRYEQYF	TGTGCCAGCAGTTTAAAAGCGGCTAGCGGGAGGTACGAGCAGTACTTC
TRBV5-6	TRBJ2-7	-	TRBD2	CASSLGTSGSREQYF	TGTGCCAGCAGCTTGGGGACTAGCGGGTCGAGAGAGCAGTACTTC
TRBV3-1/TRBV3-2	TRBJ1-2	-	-	CASSPDGDYGYTF	TGTGCCAGCAGCCCCGACGGGGACTATGGCTACACCTTC
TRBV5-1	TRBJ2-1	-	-	CASSLGTSSYNEQFF	TGCGCCAGCAGCTTGGGTACTAGTTCCTACAATGAGCAGTTCTTC
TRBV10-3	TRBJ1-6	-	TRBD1	CAISEGGSGLPLHF	TGTGCCATCAGTGAAGGGGGCAGTGGGCTACCCCTCCACTTT
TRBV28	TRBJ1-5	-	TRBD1	CASSLWTDRGNNQPQHF	TGTGCCAGCAGTTTATGGACCGACAGGGGTAACAATCAGCCCCAGCATTTT
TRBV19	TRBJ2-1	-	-	CASSIVAGNEQFF	TGTGCCAGTAGTATAGTGGCAGGCAATGAGCAGTTCTTC
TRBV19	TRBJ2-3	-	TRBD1	CASSTGGQGGTDTQYF	TGTGCCAGTAGCACCGGGGGACAGGGAGGGACAGATACGCAGTATTTT
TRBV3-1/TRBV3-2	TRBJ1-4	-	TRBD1	CASSPRDRGNEKLFF	TGTGCCAGCAGCCCCCGGGACAGGGGGAATGAAAAACTGTTTTTT
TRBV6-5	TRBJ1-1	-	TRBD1	CASSRPGQGYTEAFF	TGTGCCAGCAGTCGTCCGGGACAGGGTTACACTGAAGCTTTCTTT
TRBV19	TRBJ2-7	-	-	CASSNGGAGTYEQYF	TGTGCCAGTAGTAACGGCGGCGCGGGGACCTACGAGCAGTACTTC
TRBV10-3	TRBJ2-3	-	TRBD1	CAINRGGDTQYF	TGTGCCATCAACAGGGGTGGAGATACGCAGTATTTT
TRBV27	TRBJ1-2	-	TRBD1	CASSLTGGYGYTF	TGTGCCAGCAGTCTCACAGGGGGCTATGGCTACACCTTC
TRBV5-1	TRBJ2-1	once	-	CASSFLDSYNEQFF	TGCGCCAGCAGCTTTCTAGACTCCTACAATGAGCAGTTCTTC
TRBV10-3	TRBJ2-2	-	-	CAIKQGTGELFF	TGTGCCATAAAGCAGGGGACCGGGGAGCTGTTTTTT